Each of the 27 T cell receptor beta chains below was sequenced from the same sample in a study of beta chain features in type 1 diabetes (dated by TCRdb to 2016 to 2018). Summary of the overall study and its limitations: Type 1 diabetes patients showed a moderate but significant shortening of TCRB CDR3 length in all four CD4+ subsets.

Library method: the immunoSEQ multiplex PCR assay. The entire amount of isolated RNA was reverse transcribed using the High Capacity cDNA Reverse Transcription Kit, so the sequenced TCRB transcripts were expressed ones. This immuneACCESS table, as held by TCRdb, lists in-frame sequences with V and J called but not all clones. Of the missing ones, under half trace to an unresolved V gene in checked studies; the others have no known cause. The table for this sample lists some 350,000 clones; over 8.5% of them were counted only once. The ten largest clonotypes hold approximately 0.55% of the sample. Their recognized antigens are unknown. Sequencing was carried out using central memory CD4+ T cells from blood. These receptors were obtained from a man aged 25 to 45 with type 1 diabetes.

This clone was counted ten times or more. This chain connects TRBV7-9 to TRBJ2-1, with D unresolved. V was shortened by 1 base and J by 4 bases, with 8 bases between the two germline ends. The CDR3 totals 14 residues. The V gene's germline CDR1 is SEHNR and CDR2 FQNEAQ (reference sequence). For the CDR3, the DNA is TGTGCCAGCAGCTTAGGTGCGGAATACAATGAGCAGTTCTTC. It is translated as CASSLGAEYNEQFF.

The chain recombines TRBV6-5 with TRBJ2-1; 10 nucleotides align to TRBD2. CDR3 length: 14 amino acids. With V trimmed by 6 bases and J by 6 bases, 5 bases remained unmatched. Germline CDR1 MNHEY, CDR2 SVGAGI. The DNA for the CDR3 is TGTGCCAGCAGCTCCGGGACTAGCGCCAATGAGCAGTTCTTC. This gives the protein CASSSGTSANEQFF.

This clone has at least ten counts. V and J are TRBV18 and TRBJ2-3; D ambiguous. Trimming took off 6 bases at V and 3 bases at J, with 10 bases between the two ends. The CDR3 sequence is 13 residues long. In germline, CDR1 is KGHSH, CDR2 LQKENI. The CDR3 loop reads CASSVSLTDTQYF. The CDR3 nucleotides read TGTGCCAGCTCGGTCTCGCTTACAGATACGCAGTATTTT.

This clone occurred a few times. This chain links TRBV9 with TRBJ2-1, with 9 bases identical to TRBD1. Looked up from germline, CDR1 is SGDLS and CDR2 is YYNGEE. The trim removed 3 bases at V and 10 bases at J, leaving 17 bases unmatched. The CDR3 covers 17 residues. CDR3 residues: CASSAEHRGTGFYEQFF. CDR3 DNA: TGTGCCAGCAGCGCGGAGCACCGCGGGACAGGGTTTTACGAGCAGTTCTTC.

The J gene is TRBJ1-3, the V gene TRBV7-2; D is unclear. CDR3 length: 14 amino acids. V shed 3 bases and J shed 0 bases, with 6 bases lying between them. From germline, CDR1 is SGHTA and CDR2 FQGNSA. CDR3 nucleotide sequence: TGTGCCAGCAGCTTCGGGATCTCTGGAAACACCATATATTTT. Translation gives CASSFGISGNTIYF.

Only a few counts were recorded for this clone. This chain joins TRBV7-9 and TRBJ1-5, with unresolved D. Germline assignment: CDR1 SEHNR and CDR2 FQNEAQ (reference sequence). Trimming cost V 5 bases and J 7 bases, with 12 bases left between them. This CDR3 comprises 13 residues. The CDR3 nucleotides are TGTGCCAGCAGCCCATACGCGGACCAGCCCCAGCATTTT. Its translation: CASSPYADQPQHF.

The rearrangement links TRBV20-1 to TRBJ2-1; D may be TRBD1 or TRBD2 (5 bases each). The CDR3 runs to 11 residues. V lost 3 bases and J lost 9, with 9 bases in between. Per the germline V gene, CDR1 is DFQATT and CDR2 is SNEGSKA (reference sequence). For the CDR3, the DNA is TGCAGTGCTAGGAGGGGCCCTGAGCAGTTCTTC. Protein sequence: CSARRGPEQFF.

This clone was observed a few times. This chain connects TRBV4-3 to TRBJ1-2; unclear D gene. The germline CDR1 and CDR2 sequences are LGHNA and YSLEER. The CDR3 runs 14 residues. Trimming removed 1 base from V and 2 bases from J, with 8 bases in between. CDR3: CASSQGPANYGYTF. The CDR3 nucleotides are TGCGCCAGCAGCCAAGGACCGGCAAACTATGGCTACACCTTC.

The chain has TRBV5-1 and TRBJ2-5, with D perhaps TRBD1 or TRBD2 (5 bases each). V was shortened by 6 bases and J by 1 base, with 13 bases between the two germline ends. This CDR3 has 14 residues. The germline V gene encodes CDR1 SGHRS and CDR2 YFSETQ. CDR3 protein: CASNPGGGQETQYF. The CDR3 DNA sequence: TGCGCCAGCAACCCGGGTGGGGGCCAAGAGACCCAGTACTTC.

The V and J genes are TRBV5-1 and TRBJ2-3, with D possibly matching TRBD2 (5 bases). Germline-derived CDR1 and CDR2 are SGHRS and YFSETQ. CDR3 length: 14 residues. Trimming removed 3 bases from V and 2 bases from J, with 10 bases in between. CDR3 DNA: TGCGCCAGCAGCTCACAAGGACTCACAGATACGCAGTATTTT. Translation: CASSSQGLTDTQYF.

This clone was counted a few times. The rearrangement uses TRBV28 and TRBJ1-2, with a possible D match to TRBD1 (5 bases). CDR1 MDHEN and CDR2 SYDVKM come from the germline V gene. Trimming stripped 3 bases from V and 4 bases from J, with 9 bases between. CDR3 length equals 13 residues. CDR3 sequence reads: CASSLMGGYGYTF. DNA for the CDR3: TGTGCCAGCAGTTTGATGGGGGGCTATGGCTACACCTTC.

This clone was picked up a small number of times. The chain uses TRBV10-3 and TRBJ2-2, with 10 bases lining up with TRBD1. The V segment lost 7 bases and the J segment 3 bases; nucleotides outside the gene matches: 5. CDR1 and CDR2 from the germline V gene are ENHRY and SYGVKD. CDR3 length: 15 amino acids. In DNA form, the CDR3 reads TGTGCCATCACCGGACAGGGGGGGGACACCGGGGAGCTGTTTTTT. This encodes CAITGQGGDTGELFF.

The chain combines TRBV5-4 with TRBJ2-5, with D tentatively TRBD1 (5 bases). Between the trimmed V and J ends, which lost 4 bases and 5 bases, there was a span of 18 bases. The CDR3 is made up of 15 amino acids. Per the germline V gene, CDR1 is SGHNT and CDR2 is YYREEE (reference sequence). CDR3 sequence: CASSPSGRAVETQYF. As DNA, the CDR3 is TGTGCCAGCAGCCCGTCTGGCAGGGCGGTTGAGACCCAGTACTTC.

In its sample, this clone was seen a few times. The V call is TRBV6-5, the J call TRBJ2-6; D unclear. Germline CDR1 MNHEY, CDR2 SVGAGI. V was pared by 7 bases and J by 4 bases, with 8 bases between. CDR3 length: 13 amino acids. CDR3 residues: CASIGRGANVLTF. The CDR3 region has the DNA TGTGCCAGCATCGGGCGGGGGGCCAACGTCCTGACTTTC.

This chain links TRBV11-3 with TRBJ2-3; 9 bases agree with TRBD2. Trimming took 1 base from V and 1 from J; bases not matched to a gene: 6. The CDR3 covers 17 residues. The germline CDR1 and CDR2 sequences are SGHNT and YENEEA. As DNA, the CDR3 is TGTGCCAGCAGCTTAGCAGCGGGAGGAGGGGGCACAGATACGCAGTATTTT. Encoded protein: CASSLAAGGGGTDTQYF. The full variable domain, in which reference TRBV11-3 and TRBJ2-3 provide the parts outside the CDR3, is EAGVVQSPRYKIIEKKQPVAFWCNPISGHNTLYWYLQNLGQGPELLIRYENEEAVDDSQLPKDRFSAERLKGVDSTLKIQPAELGDSAVYLCASSLAAGGGGTDTQYFGPGTRLTVL.

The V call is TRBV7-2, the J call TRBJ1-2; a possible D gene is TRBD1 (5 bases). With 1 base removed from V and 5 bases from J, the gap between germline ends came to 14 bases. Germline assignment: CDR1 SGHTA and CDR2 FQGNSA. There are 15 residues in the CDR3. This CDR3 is CASSLGVAGSYGYTF. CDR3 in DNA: TGTGCCAGCAGCTTAGGTGTCGCAGGGTCTTATGGCTACACCTTC.

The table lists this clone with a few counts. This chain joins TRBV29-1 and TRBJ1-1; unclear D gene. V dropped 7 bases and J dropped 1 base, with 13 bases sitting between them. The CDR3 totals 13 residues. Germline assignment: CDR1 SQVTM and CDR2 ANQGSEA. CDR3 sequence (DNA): TGCAGCGCCGCAGAAAATCCGAACACTGAAGCTTTCTTT. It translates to CSAAENPNTEAFF.

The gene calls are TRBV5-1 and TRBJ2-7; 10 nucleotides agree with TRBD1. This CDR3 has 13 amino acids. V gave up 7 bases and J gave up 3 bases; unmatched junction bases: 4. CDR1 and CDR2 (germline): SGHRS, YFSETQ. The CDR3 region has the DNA TGCGCCAGCTCCGGGACAGGGGACTACGAGCAGTACTTC. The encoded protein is CASSGTGDYEQYF. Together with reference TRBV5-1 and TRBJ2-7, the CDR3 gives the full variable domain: KAGVTQTPRYLIKTRGQQVTLSCSPISGHRSVSWYQQTPGQGLQFLFEYFSETQRNKGNFPGRFSGRQFSNSRSEMNVSTLELGDSALYLCASSGTGDYEQYFGPGTRLTVT.

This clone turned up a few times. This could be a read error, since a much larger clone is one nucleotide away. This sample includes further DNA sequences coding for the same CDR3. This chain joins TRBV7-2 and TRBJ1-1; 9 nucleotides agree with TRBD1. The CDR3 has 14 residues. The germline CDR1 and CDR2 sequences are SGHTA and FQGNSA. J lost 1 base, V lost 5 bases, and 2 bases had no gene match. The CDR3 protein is CASSPGQGNTEAFF. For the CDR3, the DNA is TGTGCCAGCAGCCCGGGACAGGGGAACACTGAAGCTTTCTTT. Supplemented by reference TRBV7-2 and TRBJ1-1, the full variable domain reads GAGVSQSPSNKVTEKGKDVELRCDPISGHTALYWYRQSLGQGLEFLIYFQGNSAPDKSGLPSDRFSAERTGGSVSTLTIQRTQQEDSAVYLCASSPGQGNTEAFFGQGTRLTVV.

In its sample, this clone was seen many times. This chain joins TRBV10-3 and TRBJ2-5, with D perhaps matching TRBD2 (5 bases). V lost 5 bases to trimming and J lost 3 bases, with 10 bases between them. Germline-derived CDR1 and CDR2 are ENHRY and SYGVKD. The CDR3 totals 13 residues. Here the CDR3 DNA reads TGTGCCATCAGTAATGGAGCGGAAGAGACCCAGTACTTC. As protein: CAISNGAEETQYF.

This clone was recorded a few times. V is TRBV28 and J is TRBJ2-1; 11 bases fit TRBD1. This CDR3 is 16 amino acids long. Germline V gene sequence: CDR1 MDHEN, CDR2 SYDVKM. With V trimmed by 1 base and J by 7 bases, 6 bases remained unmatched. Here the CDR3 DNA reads TGTGCCAGCAGTTTATTGGGACAGGGGGAGGATAATGAGCAGTTCTTC. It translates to CASSLLGQGEDNEQFF.

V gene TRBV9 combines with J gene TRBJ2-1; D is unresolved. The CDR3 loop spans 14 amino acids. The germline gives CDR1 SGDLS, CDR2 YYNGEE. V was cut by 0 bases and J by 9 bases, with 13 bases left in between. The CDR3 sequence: CASSVGPQSGEQFF. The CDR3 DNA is TGTGCCAGCAGCGTAGGCCCCCAGTCGGGTGAGCAGTTCTTC.

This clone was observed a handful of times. The CDR3 coding sequence is TGCGCCAGCAGCCAAGATCGAGGACGGCCGGGGGGCACTGAAGCTTTCTTT. Residues: CASSQDRGRPGGTEAFF. This chain links TRBV4-1 with TRBJ1-1; D may be TRBD1 (5 bases). Germline lookup yields CDR1 MGHRA and CDR2 YSYEKL. CDR3 length equals 17 residues. V shed 0 bases and J shed 4 bases, with 18 bases lying between them.

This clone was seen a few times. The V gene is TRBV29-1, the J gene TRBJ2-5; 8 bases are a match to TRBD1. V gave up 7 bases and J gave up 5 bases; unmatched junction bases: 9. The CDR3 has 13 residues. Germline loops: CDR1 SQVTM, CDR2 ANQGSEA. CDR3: CSARGQGSETQYF. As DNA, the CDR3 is TGCAGCGCCCGAGGACAGGGCAGCGAGACCCAGTACTTC.

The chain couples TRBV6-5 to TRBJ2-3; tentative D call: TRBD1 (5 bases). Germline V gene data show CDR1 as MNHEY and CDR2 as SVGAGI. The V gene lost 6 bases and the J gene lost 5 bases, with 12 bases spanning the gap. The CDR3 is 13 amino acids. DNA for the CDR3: TGTGCCAGCAGACTGCAGGGTCAAGATACGCAGTATTTT. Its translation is CASRLQGQDTQYF.

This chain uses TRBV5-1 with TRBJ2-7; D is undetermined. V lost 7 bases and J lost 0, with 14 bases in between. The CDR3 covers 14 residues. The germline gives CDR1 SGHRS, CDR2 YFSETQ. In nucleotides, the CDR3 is TGCGCCAGCGGGGTGGGTGCAAACTCCTACGAGCAGTACTTC. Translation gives CASGVGANSYEQYF. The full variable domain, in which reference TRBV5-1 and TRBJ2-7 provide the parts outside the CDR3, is KAGVTQTPRYLIKTRGQQVTLSCSPISGHRSVSWYQQTPGQGLQFLFEYFSETQRNKGNFPGRFSGRQFSNSRSEMNVSTLELGDSALYLCASGVGANSYEQYFGPGTRLTVT.

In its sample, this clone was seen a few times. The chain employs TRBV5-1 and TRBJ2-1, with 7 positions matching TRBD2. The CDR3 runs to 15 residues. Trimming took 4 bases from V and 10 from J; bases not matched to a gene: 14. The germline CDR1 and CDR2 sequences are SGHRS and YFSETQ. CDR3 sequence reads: CASSPRQAGEREQFF. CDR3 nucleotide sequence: TGCGCCAGCAGCCCTCGTCAGGCGGGAGAACGGGAGCAGTTCTTC.